Sequencing of this T cell receptor (beta chain) was carried out in a study of T cell responses to AZD1222 COVID-19 vaccine. The germline gives CDR1 SGHRS, CDR2 YFSETQ. V was pared by 1 base and J by 2 bases, with 11 bases between. The CDR3 loop spans 15 amino acids. The protocol was immunoSEQ multiplex PCR, while the TCRdb copy is restricted to in-frame clones and leaves out a portion. The sample contains about 120,000 clones, approximately 90% of which appear only once. The sample in question was peripheral blood, obtained 28 days after the second dose of the MenACWY control vaccine. The TCR originated in an adult who received the MenACWY meningococcal vaccine as a control. The chain employs TRBV5-1 and TRBJ2-3; D gene unclear. CDR3 sequence reads: CASSLSSNPTDTQYF. CDR3 coding DNA: TGCGCCAGCAGCTTGTCATCTAACCCCACAGATACGCAGTATTTT.